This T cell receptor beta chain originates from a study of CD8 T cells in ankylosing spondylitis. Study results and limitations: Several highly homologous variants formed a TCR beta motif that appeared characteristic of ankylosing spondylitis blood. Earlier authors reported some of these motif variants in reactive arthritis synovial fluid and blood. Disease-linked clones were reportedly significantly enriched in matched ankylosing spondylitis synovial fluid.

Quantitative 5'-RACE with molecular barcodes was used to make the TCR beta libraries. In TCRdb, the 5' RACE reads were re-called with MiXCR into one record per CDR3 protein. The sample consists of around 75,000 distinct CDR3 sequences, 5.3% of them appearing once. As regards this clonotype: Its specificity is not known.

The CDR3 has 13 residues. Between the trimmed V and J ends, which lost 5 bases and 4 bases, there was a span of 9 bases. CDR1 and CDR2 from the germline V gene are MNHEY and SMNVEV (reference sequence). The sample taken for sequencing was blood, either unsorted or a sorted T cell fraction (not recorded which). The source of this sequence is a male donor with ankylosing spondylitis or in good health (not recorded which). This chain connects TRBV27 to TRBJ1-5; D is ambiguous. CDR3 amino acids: CASSPISNQPQHF. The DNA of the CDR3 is TGTGCCAGCAGTCCCATAAGTAATCAGCCCCAGCATTTT.